The following is a T cell receptor (beta chain) sequence with its context. The antigen is undetermined. The data stem from a study of graft-versus-host responses after intestinal transplantation. Whole-study context: The study gave all recipients anti-thymocyte globulin induction, then tacrolimus and steroids for roughly 3 years.

The assay was immunoSEQ multiplex PCR, and TCRdb's table has in-frame clones only and misses some. The data hold tens of thousands of clones, with around 96% observed a single time. Broader study findings: Association was observed between peak circulating GvH clone levels and early post-transplant HvG declines. Patients who carried graft-donor T cell macrochimerism also had high graft-versus-host to host-versus-graft clonal ratios in their allografts.

The receptor was isolated from a human donor who was the organ donor for an intestinal transplant. Sequences were derived from unstimulated CD8+ T cells sorted from spleen or lymph node cells, sampled before transplant.

The CDR3 here is CASSQGGGPYEQYF. The CDR3 nucleotides are TGCGCCAGCAGCCAAGGAGGGGGGCCCTACGAGCAGTACTTC. This rearrangement joins TRBV4-1 to TRBJ2-7; either TRBD1 or TRBD2 may fit D (6 bases each). The CDR3 spans 14 residues. The germline V and J ends were trimmed by 1 base and 2 bases, with 9 bases remaining between them. CDR1 and CDR2 (germline): MGHRA, YSYEKL.